One sample yielded the 12 T cell receptor beta chains listed below, sequenced in a study of OX40 agonist ivuxolimab in advanced cancers. Profiled with immunoSEQ multiplex PCR; TCRdb holds only in-frame clones, not every one. Of 76,000 or so clones listed, over 75% were seen once; the top ten hold about 0.6%. The source material was CD4+ or CD8+ T cells sorted from blood, sampled in a trial of the OX40 agonist ivuxolimab. These TCRs come from an adult with an advanced solid tumor such as melanoma, head and neck, liver or kidney cancer.

V and J are TRBV18 and TRBJ2-2, with D possibly being TRBD1 or TRBD2 (5 bases each). The CDR3 extends over 17 amino acids. Trimming cost V 1 base and J 5 bases, with 17 bases left between them. CDR1 is KGHSH, CDR2 LQKENI, per germline. The CDR3 sequence is CASSPRDASRNTGELFF. CDR3 DNA: TGTGCCAGCTCACCACGGGACGCCTCTCGAAATACCGGGGAGCTGTTTTTT. The whole variable domain, filled in from reference TRBV18 and TRBJ2-2, reads NAGVMQNPRHLVRRRGQEARLRCSPMKGHSHVYWYRQLPEEGLKFMVYLQKENIIDESGMPKERFSAEFPKEGPSILRIQQVVRGDSAAYFCASSPRDASRNTGELFFGEGSRLTVL.

V usage is TRBV6-5 and J usage is TRBJ1-3, with D unclear. Deletions cut 4 bases from V and 6 bases from J, with 7 bases between. This CDR3 contains 12 residues. The V gene's germline CDR1 is MNHEY and CDR2 SVGAGI. CDR3 bases: TGTGCCAGCAGTTCCGCCTTAAACACCATATATTTT. Protein: CASSSALNTIYF.

V and J are TRBV7-3 and TRBJ2-5; D is tentatively TRBD1 or TRBD2 (5 bases each). The CDR3 is made up of 14 amino acids. V shed 1 base and J shed 5 bases, with 11 bases lying between them. CDR1 is SGHTA, CDR2 FQGTGA, per germline. The CDR3 region is CASSLRVGDETQYF. The CDR3 DNA is TGTGCCAGCAGCTTAAGAGTCGGGGACGAGACCCAGTACTTC.

V gene TRBV2 combines with J gene TRBJ1-1; TRBD1 might be the D (5 bases). Germline CDR1 reads SNHLY; CDR2 reads FYNNEI. CDR3 length: 13 residues. V gave up 4 bases and J gave up 3 bases, with 9 bases separating them. In DNA, the CDR3 is TGTGCCAGCAGTGCAGGGAGGGACACTGAAGCTTTCTTT. This gives the protein CASSAGRDTEAFF.

The chain carries TRBV21-1 and TRBJ2-5; the D segment call TRBD1 is taken from the table without a DNA check. TRBV21-1 is a recognized pseudogene. The CDR3 consists of 14 residues. The chain's CDR3 is CASSPKGVQETQYF. CDR3 bases: TGTGCCAGCAGCCCAAAGGGGGTCCAAGAGACCCAGTACTTC.

This clone was observed once. The J gene is TRBJ1-3, the V gene TRBV7-2; 12 bases line up with TRBD1. With 5 bases clipped from V and 2 bases from J, the junction kept 10 bases outside the gene matches. The germline V gene encodes CDR1 SGHTA and CDR2 FQGNSA. This CDR3 region has 18 residues. The CDR3 DNA is TGTGCCAGCAGCACCCGGGACAGGGGGCTCGTTGCTGGAAACACCATATATTTT. Translating gives CASSTRDRGLVAGNTIYF.

J is TRBJ2-2 and V is TRBV5-1, with 10 positions matching TRBD1. The CDR3 spans 17 residues. After removal of 4 bases from V and 6 bases from J, the junction contained 12 bases not matched to a gene. CDR1 is SGHRS and CDR2 is YFSETQ in the germline V gene. As DNA, the CDR3 is TGCGCCAGCAGCCCTAGGCCCAGGACAGGGGGGGCCGGGGAGCTGTTTTTT. Its translation: CASSPRPRTGGAGELFF.

The chain uses TRBV9 and TRBJ2-5; TRBD1 matches 7 bases. This CDR3 region has 17 residues. J was trimmed by 1 base and V by 4 bases; bases with no gene match: 13. Germline loops: CDR1 SGDLS, CDR2 YYNGEE. CDR3 amino acids: CASSRFGDSIIQETQYF. The CDR3 DNA follows: TGTGCCAGCAGCCGTTTTGGGGACAGTATAATCCAAGAGACCCAGTACTTC.

The rearrangement links TRBV7-2 to TRBJ2-4; 10 nucleotides match TRBD2. The germline gives CDR1 SGHTA, CDR2 FQGNSA. V was pared by 5 bases and J by 5 bases, with 9 bases of the junction left unmatched. This CDR3 spans 16 amino acids. The CDR3 coding sequence is TGTGCCAGCAGCCCAGACTGGACTAGCGGTCAAAACATTCAGTACTTC. It translates to CASSPDWTSGQNIQYF.

This clone was detected a few times. The chain employs TRBV30 and TRBJ1-5; perhaps TRBD1 as D (5 bases). V was shortened by 2 bases and J by 0 bases, with 8 bases between the two germline ends. The CDR3 has 14 amino acids. The germline gives CDR1 GTSNPN, CDR2 SVGIG (reference sequence). The chain's CDR3 is CAWSKTDSNQPQHF. CDR3 DNA: TGTGCCTGGAGTAAGACAGATAGCAATCAGCCCCAGCATTTT.

The count of this clone is one. The V call is TRBV7-2, the J call TRBJ1-4, with 9 bases lining up with TRBD1. The CDR3 length is 13 residues. Germline V gives CDR1 SGHTA, CDR2 FQGNSA. Trimming at V came to 6 bases and at J to 7 bases, leaving 3 bases not matched to a gene. As DNA, the CDR3 is TGTGCCAGCAGGGGACAGGGAAGTGAAAAACTGTTTTTT. It translates to CASRGQGSEKLFF. Looking up the rest from reference TRBV7-2 and TRBJ1-4 gives the full variable domain: GAGVSQSPSNKVTEKGKDVELRCDPISGHTALYWYRQSLGQGLEFLIYFQGNSAPDKSGLPSDRFSAERTGGSVSTLTIQRTQQEDSAVYLCASRGQGSEKLFFGSGTQLSVL.

In DNA, the CDR3 is TGTGCCAGCATCCCAATCCAGGGGACCGGGGAGCTGTTTTTT. Translated, it gives CASIPIQGTGELFF. The V and J genes are TRBV7-2 and TRBJ2-2, with a possible D match to TRBD1 (6 bases). The CDR3 contains 14 residues. The V end was cut by 7 bases, the J end by 5 bases, with 14 bases between. Germline CDR1 is SGHTA and CDR2 is FQGNSA.